The 20 T cell receptor beta chains in this list originate from one sample, sequenced in a study of OX40 agonist ivuxolimab in advanced cancers. Produced via immunoSEQ multiplex PCR; TCRdb's table is partial and in-frame only. The sample lists fewer than 100,000 clones, about four fifths seen once, with over 1.3% in the top ten. Here the sequenced sample was CD4+ or CD8+ T cells sorted from blood, taken in a trial of the OX40 agonist ivuxolimab. The source is an adult with an advanced solid tumor such as melanoma, head and neck, liver or kidney cancer.

V gene TRBV10-2 combines with J gene TRBJ1-6; D is perhaps TRBD1 (5 bases). The germline V and J ends were trimmed by 1 base and 7 bases, with 8 bases remaining between them. Germline loops: CDR1 WSHSY, CDR2 SAAADI. The CDR3 extends over 14 amino acids. Here the CDR3 reads CASSEWGGNSPLHF. CDR3 nucleotide sequence: TGCGCCAGCAGTGAGTGGGGCGGCAATTCACCCCTCCACTTT.

V gene TRBV28 combines with J gene TRBJ1-1; D possibly corresponds to TRBD1 (5 bases). V shed 1 base and J shed 5 bases, with 11 bases lying between them. The CDR3 is made up of 14 amino acids. Looked up from germline, CDR1 is MDHEN and CDR2 is SYDVKM. The CDR3 DNA sequence: TGTGCCAGCAGTTTATTTCAGGGCGAAACTGAAGCTTTCTTT. Encoded protein: CASSLFQGETEAFF.

The chain combines TRBV10-2 with TRBJ2-2; no firm D call. This CDR3 region has 13 residues. Germline V gives CDR1 WSHSY, CDR2 SAAADI. V was trimmed by 1 base and J by 9 bases, leaving 9 bases between them. CDR3 DNA: TGCGCCAGCAGTGAGTTTCCACTCCGGGAGCTGTTTTTT. Its protein product is CASSEFPLRELFF.

V usage is TRBV5-6 and J usage is TRBJ2-7; D is perhaps TRBD2 (6 bases). The V gene's germline CDR1 is SGHDT and CDR2 YYEEEE. The V and J ends lost 3 bases and 3 bases respectively, with 16 bases between them. The CDR3 is made up of 15 amino acids. CDR3 residues: CASSSRDRRGYEQYF. In DNA, the CDR3 is TGTGCCAGCAGCTCCCGGGACCGGAGGGGCTACGAGCAGTACTTC.

The rearrangement links TRBV9 to TRBJ2-5; D is perhaps TRBD1 (6 bases). The CDR3 loop spans 13 amino acids. Trimming pared 6 bases from V and 4 bases from J, leaving 13 bases between. CDR1 and CDR2 from the germline V gene are SGDLS and YYNGEE. The CDR3 bases are TGTGCCAGCAACAGGGTTGGGGGAGAGACCCAGTACTTC. This translates into CASNRVGGETQYF.

The chain links TRBV11-1 to TRBJ2-3; 10 bases match TRBD2. V trimming: 1 base; J trimming: 0 bases; junction bases outside the gene matches: 4. CDR3 length: 17 amino acids. Per germline, CDR1 SGHAT and CDR2 FQDESV (reference sequence). In DNA form, the CDR3 reads TGTGCCAGCAGCTTAGAACCTAGCGGGGGTAGCACAGATACGCAGTATTTT. It is translated as CASSLEPSGGSTDTQYF. Looking up the rest from reference TRBV11-1 and TRBJ2-3 gives the full variable domain: EAEVAQSPRYKITEKSQAVAFWCDPISGHATLYWYRQILGQGPELLVQFQDESVVDDSQLPKDRFSAERLKGVDSTLKIQPAELGDSAMYLCASSLEPSGGSTDTQYFGPGTRLTVL.

The rearrangement uses TRBV28 and TRBJ2-1, with 10 bases matching TRBD2. Trimming removed 0 bases from V and 9 bases from J; junction bases left unmatched: 8. The CDR3 covers 16 residues. Germline V CDR1 and CDR2: MDHEN, SYDVKM. The chain's CDR3 is CASSLWGSGRATEQFF. CDR3 nucleotide sequence: TGTGCCAGCAGTTTATGGGGAAGCGGGAGGGCCACTGAGCAGTTCTTC.

The chain recombines TRBV19 with TRBJ2-2; 9 bases agree with TRBD1. The ends lost 7 bases at V and 4 bases at J; junction bases unmatched: 7. Germline CDR1 reads LNHDA; CDR2 reads SQIVND (reference sequence). CDR3 length: 15 residues. As DNA, the CDR3 is TGTGCCAGTAATCAGGACAGGGGTGTCACCGGGGAGCTGTTTTTT. Translating gives CASNQDRGVTGELFF.

J is TRBJ2-5 and V is TRBV7-2; D unclear. Germline loops: CDR1 SGHTA, CDR2 FQGNSA. The V end was cut by 1 base, the J end by 5 bases, with 8 bases between. This CDR3 is built from 13 residues. The CDR3 here is CASSLGELETQYF. The CDR3 bases are TGTGCCAGCAGCTTAGGGGAATTGGAGACCCAGTACTTC.

This rearrangement joins TRBV5-1 to TRBJ2-3; 15 nucleotides align to TRBD2. This CDR3 spans 18 amino acids. Trimming cost V 4 bases and J 1 base; bases outside gene matches: 7. In germline, CDR1 is SGHRS, CDR2 YFSETQ. In DNA, the CDR3 is TGCGCCAGCAGCCCGGGACTAGCGGGGGGCTTCCGCACAGATACGCAGTATTTT. This codes for CASSPGLAGGFRTDTQYF. Looking up the rest from reference TRBV5-1 and TRBJ2-3 gives the full variable domain: KAGVTQTPRYLIKTRGQQVTLSCSPISGHRSVSWYQQTPGQGLQFLFEYFSETQRNKGNFPGRFSGRQFSNSRSEMNVSTLELGDSALYLCASSPGLAGGFRTDTQYFGPGTRLTVL.

This chain uses TRBV7-2 with TRBJ2-1; perhaps TRBD1 as D (6 bases). Germline CDR1 and CDR2: SGHTA and FQGNSA. There are 13 residues in the CDR3. V lost 1 base to trimming and J lost 8 bases, with 9 bases between them. The CDR3 coding sequence is TGTGCCAGCAGCTTAGGGGGGCGGGATGAGCAGTTCTTC. Amino acid sequence: CASSLGGRDEQFF.

This clone was recorded a few times. The chain has TRBV2 and TRBJ1-5, with 7 bases lining up with TRBD1. In germline, CDR1 is SNHLY, CDR2 FYNNEI. CDR3 length: 14 residues. V shed 7 bases, J shed 6 bases, and the junction held 9 bases outside the gene matches. The CDR3 DNA follows: TGTGCCAGCACCCAAGGGGGCGCAGGTCAGCCCCAGCATTTT. Translated: CASTQGGAGQPQHF.

The chain carries TRBV28 and TRBJ1-2; tentative D call: TRBD1 (5 bases). The V end lost 5 bases, the J end lost 4 bases, and 11 bases lay between the germline ends. The CDR3 contains 13 residues. Germline CDR1 is MDHEN and CDR2 is SYDVKM. CDR3 nucleotides: TGTGCCAGCAGTGAGGGGACCGGCTATGGCTACACCTTC. The encoded protein is CASSEGTGYGYTF.

In the case of this clone: The same CDR3 also results from other DNA sequences found in this sample. J is TRBJ2-7 and V is TRBV9; 11 nucleotides match TRBD1. The CDR3 is 15 amino acids. The ends lost 5 bases at V and 4 bases at J; junction bases unmatched: 8. Looked up from germline, CDR1 is SGDLS and CDR2 is YYNGEE. CDR3 sequence reads: CASSPWTGGRYEQYF. In DNA, the CDR3 is TGTGCCAGCAGTCCCTGGACAGGGGGCAGGTACGAGCAGTACTTC. Supplemented by reference TRBV9 and TRBJ2-7, the full variable domain reads DSGVTQTPKHLITATGQRVTLRCSPRSGDLSVYWYQQSLDQGLQFLIQYYNGEERAKGNILERFSAQQFPDLHSELNLSSLELGDSALYFCASSPWTGGRYEQYFGPGTRLTVT.

J is TRBJ1-5 and V is TRBV28, with 7 bases fitting TRBD1. This CDR3 has 14 residues. In germline, CDR1 is MDHEN, CDR2 SYDVKM. Trimming took 6 bases from V and 5 from J; bases not matched to a gene: 7. This chain's CDR3 is CASRTGTAHQPQHF. Here the CDR3 DNA reads TGTGCCAGCAGAACCGGGACAGCTCATCAGCCCCAGCATTTT.

Written as DNA, the CDR3 is TGCGCCAGCAGCTTTAGCGGGGGGATCCAAGAGACCCAGTACTTC. This gives the protein CASSFSGGIQETQYF. This sequence joins TRBV5-1 and TRBJ2-5, with TRBD2 identical over 10 bases. The length of the CDR3 is 15 residues. With V trimmed by 2 bases and J by 1 base, 2 bases remained unmatched. CDR1 and CDR2 from the germline V gene are SGHRS and YFSETQ.

This clone has more than one count but fewer than ten. The chain combines TRBV7-3 with TRBJ2-7, with D possibly matching TRBD2 (5 bases). Trimming took 6 bases from V and 5 from J, leaving 17 bases between them. This CDR3 has 14 residues. Germline CDR1 and CDR2: SGHTA and FQGTGA. CDR3 sequence reads: CASSNRGLQNEQYF. In nucleotides, the CDR3 is TGTGCCAGCAGTAATCGGGGTCTTCAAAACGAGCAGTACTTC.

This sequence joins TRBV6-6 and TRBJ2-1; TRBD1 might be the D (5 bases). Germline V gives CDR1 MNHNY, CDR2 SVGAGI (reference sequence). This CDR3 comprises 12 residues. Trimming cost V 6 bases and J 13 bases, with 16 bases left between them. CDR3 residues: CASSHLDKLQFF. DNA of the CDR3: TGTGCCAGCAGCCACCTGGACAAACTTCAGTTCTTC.

A remark on this clone: An end of the junction differs from the germline gene, which may be a read error. The chain carries TRBV7-2 and TRBJ1-2, with D possibly matching TRBD1 (5 bases). The CDR3 spans 13 residues. Germline CDR1 is SGHTA and CDR2 is FQGNSA. The CDR3 region has the DNA TGTGCCAGCAGCCAAGGGGAGGGAAGGGGCTACATCTTC. The encoded protein is CASSQGEGRGYIF.

The chain is built from TRBV9 and TRBJ2-2, with a weak D call TRBD1 (6 bases). The germline gives CDR1 SGDLS, CDR2 YYNGEE. The CDR3 sequence is 15 residues long. Trimming took 4 bases from V and 7 from J, leaving 17 bases between them. CDR3 sequence reads: CASSIPGTPDGELFF. For the CDR3, the DNA is TGTGCCAGCAGCATCCCCGGGACACCGGACGGGGAGCTGTTTTTT.